A single count supports the clone carrying this T cell receptor beta chain. This record belongs to a study of OX40 agonist ivuxolimab in advanced cancers. Using immunoSEQ multiplex PCR, the repertoire was profiled, and TCRdb retains in-frame clones only, with some absent. This table holds 99,000 or so clones, roughly 94% found once. Germline CDR1 is SGHTA and CDR2 is FQGNSA. The CDR3 consists of 16 residues. Trimming pared 1 base from V and 3 bases from J, leaving 13 bases between. The specimen comprised CD4+ or CD8+ T cells sorted from blood, sampled in a trial of the OX40 agonist ivuxolimab. The J gene is TRBJ1-5, the V gene TRBV7-2; possible D gene TRBD1, 5 bases. This clonotype was sampled from an adult with an advanced solid tumor such as melanoma, head and neck, liver or kidney cancer. This CDR3 reads CASSLGSGRANQPQHF. The DNA for the CDR3 is TGTGCCAGCAGCTTAGGGTCTGGCAGGGCCAATCAGCCCCAGCATTTT.